This T cell receptor beta chain was retrieved from a study of identical twins. TCRdb reanalysed the 5' RACE reads using MiXCR and keeps one entry per CDR3 protein. The data show 250,000 or so distinct CDR3 sequences, roughly 8.7% seen once. Unmatched junction bases numbered 11, after V lost 6 bases and J lost 3 bases. This CDR3 contains 16 residues. Germline V gene lookup returns CDR1 SNHLY and CDR2 FYNNEI. This clonotype was picked up many times. What it binds is unknown. Study-wide points: A lower insertion count was a feature of abundant cord blood beta clonotypes, with no such feature in memory repertoires.

These data also featured in a second study, about yellow fever vaccine responses in identical twins.

The specimen was CD8+ T cells sorted from blood. The rearrangement uses TRBV2 and TRBJ2-3; 8 positions match TRBD1. The receptor's source is a woman aged 18-29 years in good health. This chain's CDR3 is CASSPDRGGVTDTQYF. The DNA of the CDR3 is TGTGCCAGCAGCCCCGACAGGGGAGGAGTGACAGATACGCAGTATTTT.